The 15 T cell receptor beta chains reported below all come from one sample, sequenced in a study of cytomegalovirus exposure and HLA in healthy donors. The study ran its PCR with 60 Vbeta and 13 Jbeta primers. Sequencing used immunoSEQ multiplex PCR; TCRdb keeps in-frame clones, though not all of them. The sample has approximately 140,000 clones; approximately 80% are singletons. Input material: PBMCs. These receptor sequences come from a woman between 40 and 55 years old in good health and CMV-seronegative.

This sequence joins TRBV5-5 and TRBJ2-2; 9 bases agree with TRBD1. After removal of 5 bases from V and 6 bases from J, the junction contained 5 bases not matched to a gene. Germline CDR1 reads SGHKS; CDR2 reads YYEKEE (reference sequence). There are 14 residues in the CDR3. The CDR3 DNA reads as TGTGCCAGCAGTCCGGGACAGGGATCCGGGGAGCTGTTTTTT. Protein: CASSPGQGSGELFF.

V is TRBV19 and J is TRBJ1-5; 8 positions match TRBD1. The ends lost 5 bases at V and 7 bases at J; junction bases unmatched: 7. The CDR3 is 14 amino acids. Germline V lookup: CDR1 LNHDA, CDR2 SQIVND (reference sequence). CDR3: CASSAGQAGQPQHF. CDR3 DNA: TGTGCCAGTAGTGCGGGACAGGCGGGCCAGCCCCAGCATTTT.

About this clone: The same CDR3 arises from other DNA sequences in this sample as well. This chain links TRBV19 with TRBJ1-5; the D is unclear. From germline, CDR1 is LNHDA and CDR2 SQIVND (reference sequence). V dropped 3 bases and J dropped 2 bases, with 5 bases sitting between them. CDR3 length: 13 amino acids. In DNA form, the CDR3 reads TGTGCCAGTAGTATGTCGGGCAATCAGCCCCAGCATTTT. This translates into CASSMSGNQPQHF.

J is TRBJ2-7 and V is TRBV18, with TRBD2 as a possible D gene (6 bases). CDR3 length: 14 amino acids. Trimming took off 3 bases at V and 3 bases at J, with 12 bases between the two ends. From germline, CDR1 is KGHSH and CDR2 LQKENI. CDR3 in DNA: TGTGCCAGCTCACCTCCGGGGGTCCACTACGAGCAGTACTTC. The encoded protein is CASSPPGVHYEQYF.

The chain couples TRBV27 to TRBJ1-6; D is possibly TRBD1 (5 bases). The V end lost 6 bases, the J end lost 4 bases, and 13 bases lay between the germline ends. Germline V gives CDR1 MNHEY, CDR2 SMNVEV (reference sequence). This CDR3 region has 15 residues. The CDR3 loop is CASRPSGTYNSPLHF. In DNA, the CDR3 is TGTGCCAGCAGACCGTCCGGGACTTATAATTCACCCCTCCACTTT.

Only a few counts were recorded for this clone. The chain employs TRBV6-6 and TRBJ2-7; D possibly corresponds to TRBD2 (5 bases). CDR1 is MNHNY and CDR2 is SVGAGI in the germline V gene (reference sequence). The CDR3 extends over 14 amino acids. Trimming stripped 2 bases from V and 0 bases from J, with 8 bases between. The CDR3 loop reads CASSYRGSSYEQYF. The CDR3 coding sequence is TGTGCCAGCAGTTACCGGGGTAGCTCCTACGAGCAGTACTTC.

The V call is TRBV6-5, the J call TRBJ1-2, with D tentatively TRBD1 (6 bases). CDR3 length equals 11 residues. CDR1 is MNHEY and CDR2 is SVGAGI in the germline V gene. Trimming left V 2 bases short and J 9 bases short, with 7 bases between. The CDR3 DNA reads as TGTGCCAGCAGTTACCAGGGGCGCTACACCTTC. Translation: CASSYQGRYTF.

This chain joins TRBV5-6 and TRBJ2-3; TRBD2 is a possible D gene (6 bases). This CDR3 region has 13 residues. Germline V lookup: CDR1 SGHDT, CDR2 YYEEEE. Between the trimmed V and J ends, which lost 7 bases and 2 bases, there was a span of 11 bases. Here the CDR3 reads CASGGIYTDTQYF. CDR3 coding DNA: TGTGCCAGCGGAGGGATATACACAGATACGCAGTATTTT.

The genes are TRBV7-9 and TRBJ2-1; 8 positions agree with TRBD2. This CDR3 has 16 residues. Losses at the gene ends were 6 bases for V and 4 bases for J; bases not matched to a gene: 11. Germline lookup yields CDR1 SEHNR and CDR2 FQNEAQ (reference sequence). CDR3 loop: CASSRKGLVGYNEQFF. In nucleotides, the CDR3 is TGTGCCAGCAGTCGGAAGGGACTAGTCGGATACAATGAGCAGTTCTTC.

This clone came up many times. DNA of the CDR3: TGTGCCAGCAGTGAAGCGGGGACGGTTGGGGAGCAGTACTTC. Protein sequence: CASSEAGTVGEQYF. The genes are TRBV9 and TRBJ2-7, with 7 bases matching TRBD2. Germline CDR1 SGDLS, CDR2 YYNGEE. Losses at the gene ends were 5 bases for V and 7 bases for J; bases not matched to a gene: 12. The length of the CDR3 is 14 residues.

The chain links TRBV10-1 to TRBJ2-7; the match to TRBD1 covers 7 bases. The germline V gene encodes CDR1 WNHNN and CDR2 SYGVQD (reference sequence). The junction had 9 bases not matched to a gene; V was cut back by 5 bases and J by 2 bases. The CDR3 has 15 residues. The CDR3 region has the DNA TGCGCCAGCAGTTTAACAGGGGACCTTGCCTACGAGCAGTACTTC. Translated: CASSLTGDLAYEQYF.

The chain carries TRBV9 and TRBJ2-1; no definite D call. The germline CDR1 and CDR2 sequences are SGDLS and YYNGEE. The V end was cut by 0 bases, the J end by 2 bases, with 12 bases between. The CDR3 extends over 16 amino acids. CDR3 sequence (DNA): TGTGCCAGCAGCGTAGAAATAGCCCAGACCTACAATGAGCAGTTCTTC. Translation: CASSVEIAQTYNEQFF.

The gene calls are TRBV7-8 and TRBJ1-3, with 7 positions matching TRBD1. The CDR3 spans 15 residues. Germline lookup yields CDR1 SGHVS and CDR2 FQNEAQ. The J segment lost 3 bases and the V segment lost 6 bases, leaving 8 bases of the junction unmatched. CDR3 in DNA: TGTGCCAGCAGTTCCGACAGGGCTGGTGGAAACACCATATATTTT. Translated: CASSSDRAGGNTIYF. Full variable domain (rest looked up from reference TRBV7-8 and TRBJ1-3): GAGVSQSPRYKVAKRGQDVALRCDPISGHVSLFWYQQALGQGPEFLTYFQNEAQLDKSGLPSDRFFAERPEGSVSTLKIQRTQQEDSAVYLCASSSDRAGGNTIYFGEGSWLTVV.

The rearrangement links TRBV9 to TRBJ1-2; TRBD1 is a possible D gene (5 bases). Germline V CDR1 and CDR2: SGDLS, YYNGEE. Trimming stripped 0 bases from V and 8 bases from J, with 14 bases between. The length of the CDR3 is 14 residues. CDR3 sequence reads: CASSVDGLQGGYTF. The CDR3 bases are TGTGCCAGCAGCGTAGATGGTTTGCAGGGCGGCTACACCTTC.

This chain connects TRBV19 to TRBJ1-1, with D perhaps matching TRBD1 (6 bases). V was cut by 3 bases and J by 2 bases, with 13 bases left in between. The CDR3 has 15 amino acids. Germline V gene data show CDR1 as LNHDA and CDR2 as SQIVND (reference sequence). CDR3 sequence reads: CASSIAAGANTEAFF. Written as DNA, the CDR3 is TGTGCCAGTAGTATTGCGGCAGGGGCCAACACTGAAGCTTTCTTT.